The source of this T cell receptor (beta chain) is a study of T cell responses to AZD1222 COVID-19 vaccine. The data were produced by immunoSEQ multiplex PCR, yet TCRdb's version contains in-frame clones alone and is incomplete. Among 50,000 to 65,000 clones, about 86% were seen once, and the ten largest hold 6.9%. The CDR3 runs 13 residues. Germline CDR1 SEHNR, CDR2 FQNEAQ (reference sequence). V gave up 11 bases and J gave up 1 base, with 14 bases separating them. This chain connects TRBV7-9 to TRBJ1-2; tentatively, D is TRBD1 (5 bases). The clonotype originates from an adult who received the AZD1222 COVID-19 vaccine. The input for sequencing was peripheral blood, taken 28 days after the second AZD1222 dose. CDR3 sequence (DNA): TGTGCCGCCCTGGGGGGGGGTAACTATGGCTACACCTTC. Encoded protein: CAALGGGNYGYTF.